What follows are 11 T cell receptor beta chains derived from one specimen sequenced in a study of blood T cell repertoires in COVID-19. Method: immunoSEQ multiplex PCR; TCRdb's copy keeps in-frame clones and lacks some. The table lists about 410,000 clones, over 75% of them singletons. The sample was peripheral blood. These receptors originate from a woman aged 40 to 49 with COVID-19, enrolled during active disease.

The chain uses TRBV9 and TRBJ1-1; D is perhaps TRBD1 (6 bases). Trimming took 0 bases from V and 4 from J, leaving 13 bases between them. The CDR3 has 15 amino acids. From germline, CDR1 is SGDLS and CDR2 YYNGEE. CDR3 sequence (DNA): TGTGCCAGCAGCGTAGGTCACAGGGTCGGCACTGAAGCTTTCTTT. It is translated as CASSVGHRVGTEAFF.

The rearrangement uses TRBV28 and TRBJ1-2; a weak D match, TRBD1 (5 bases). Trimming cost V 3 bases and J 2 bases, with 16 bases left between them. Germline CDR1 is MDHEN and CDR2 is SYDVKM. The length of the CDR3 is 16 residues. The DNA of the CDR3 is TGTGCCAGCAGTTTTTTGGGCAGGGATGGGAACTATGGCTACACCTTC. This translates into CASSFLGRDGNYGYTF.

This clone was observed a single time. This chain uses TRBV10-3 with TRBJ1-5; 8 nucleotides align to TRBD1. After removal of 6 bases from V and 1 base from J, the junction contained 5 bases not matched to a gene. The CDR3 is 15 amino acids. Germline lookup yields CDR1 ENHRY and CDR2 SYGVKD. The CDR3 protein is CAIRKDRDSNQPQHF. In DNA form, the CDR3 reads TGTGCCATCAGGAAGGACAGGGACAGCAATCAGCCCCAGCATTTT.

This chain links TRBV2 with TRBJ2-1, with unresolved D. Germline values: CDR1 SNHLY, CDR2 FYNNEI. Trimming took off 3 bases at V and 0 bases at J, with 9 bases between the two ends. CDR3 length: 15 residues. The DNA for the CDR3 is TGTGCCAGCAGTGAGTCGAGGAGCTCCTACAATGAGCAGTTCTTC. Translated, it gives CASSESRSSYNEQFF.

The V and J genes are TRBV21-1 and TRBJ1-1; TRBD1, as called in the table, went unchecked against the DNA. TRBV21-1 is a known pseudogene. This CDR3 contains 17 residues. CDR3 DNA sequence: TGTGCCAGCCCTAATACCCGACAGGGGAGGAGAAGCACTGAAGCTTTCTTT. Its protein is CASPNTRQGRRSTEAFF.

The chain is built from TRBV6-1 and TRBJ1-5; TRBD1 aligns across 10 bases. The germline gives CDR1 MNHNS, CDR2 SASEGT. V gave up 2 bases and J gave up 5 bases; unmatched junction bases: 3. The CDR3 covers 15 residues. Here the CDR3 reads CASSEWGQGYQPQHF. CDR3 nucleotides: TGTGCCAGCAGTGAATGGGGACAGGGGTATCAGCCCCAGCATTTT.

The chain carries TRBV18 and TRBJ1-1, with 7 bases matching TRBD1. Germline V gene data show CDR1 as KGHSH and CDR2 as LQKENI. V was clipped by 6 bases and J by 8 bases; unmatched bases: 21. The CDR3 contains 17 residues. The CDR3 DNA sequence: TGTGCCAGCTCGCCTTATACCGGGGACAGACGCTCCTCCGAAGCTTTCTTT. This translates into CASSPYTGDRRSSEAFF.

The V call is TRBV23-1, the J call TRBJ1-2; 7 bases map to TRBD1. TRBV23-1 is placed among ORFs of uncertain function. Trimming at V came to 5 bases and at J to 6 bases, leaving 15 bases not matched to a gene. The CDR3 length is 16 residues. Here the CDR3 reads CASSRIRDSFEDGYTF. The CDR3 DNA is TGCGCCAGCAGTAGAATCCGGGACAGTTTCGAGGATGGCTACACCTTC.

CDR3 in amino acids: CASSFRTGVNQPQHF. The CDR3 nucleotides are TGTGCCAGCAGCTTCCGGACAGGTGTAAATCAGCCCCAGCATTTT. The rearrangement joins TRBV7-2 to TRBJ1-5; 7 bases fit TRBD1. The CDR3 sequence is 15 residues long. Trimming removed 3 bases from V and 4 bases from J; junction bases left unmatched: 6. The germline V gene has CDR1 SGHTA and CDR2 FQGNSA.

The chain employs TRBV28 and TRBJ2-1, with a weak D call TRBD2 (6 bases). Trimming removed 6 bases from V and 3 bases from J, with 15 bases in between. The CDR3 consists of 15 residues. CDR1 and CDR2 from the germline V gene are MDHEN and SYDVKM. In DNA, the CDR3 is TGTGCCAGCAGGTTTTCGGGAGTGGGCTACAATGAGCAGTTCTTC. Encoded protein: CASRFSGVGYNEQFF. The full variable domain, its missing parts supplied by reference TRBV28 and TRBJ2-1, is DVKVTQSSRYLVKRTGEKVFLECVQDMDHENMFWYRQDPGLGLRLIYFSYDVKMKEKGDIPEGYSVSREKKERFSLILESASTNQTSMYLCASRFSGVGYNEQFFGPGTRLTVL.

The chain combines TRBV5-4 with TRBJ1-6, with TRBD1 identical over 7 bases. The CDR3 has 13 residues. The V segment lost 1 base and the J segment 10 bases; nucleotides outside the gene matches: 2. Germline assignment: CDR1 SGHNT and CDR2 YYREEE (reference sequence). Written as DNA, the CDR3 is TGTGCCAGCAGCTTGATGACAGGGTCACCCCTCCACTTT. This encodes CASSLMTGSPLHF.